This TCR beta chain was recorded in a study of control samples from healthy donors and cancer patients. V lost 3 bases and J lost 5, with 11 bases in between. Germline V gene sequence: CDR1 MNHNY, CDR2 SVGAGI (reference sequence). CDR3 length: 14 residues. Profiled with immunoSEQ multiplex PCR; TCRdb holds only in-frame clones, not every one. This repertoire shows about 92,000 clones, 82% found once; its top ten account for about 9.8%. This clonotype was obtained from a woman in her sixties in good health. The V gene is TRBV6-6, the J gene TRBJ2-1; D remains unclear. The specimen was blood. The CDR3 spells CASSYKNLDNEQFF. The CDR3 DNA reads TGTGCCAGCAGTTATAAAAACCTGGACAATGAGCAGTTCTTC.